This T cell receptor (beta chain) was identified in a study of CD8+ T cells in alopecia areata. This clone has only one observation. The sample's treatment: oral pan-JAK inhibitor, 5-10 mg twice daily. The sorting of PBMCs gave CD4+ and CD8+ T cells. Trimming pared 3 bases from V and 8 bases from J, leaving 2 bases between. This CDR3 is 10 amino acids long. Germline V gene sequence: CDR1 MGHDK, CDR2 SYGVNS. In each case, RNA was isolated and then reverse transcribed into cDNA as the sequencing template. The method was immunoSEQ multiplex PCR; TCRdb's version includes in-frame clones alone and lacks a portion of them. The table records roughly 190,000 clones, 55% to 70% of them present only once.

The rearrangement links TRBV25-1 to TRBJ2-1, with D unresolved. Sequencing was performed on CD4+ T cells sorted from blood, taken at week 4, from a patient treated with tofacitinib. The TCR sequence derives from a human donor with alopecia areata. CDR3 sequence: CASSEYEQFF. CDR3 nucleotide sequence: TGTGCCAGCAGTGAGTATGAGCAGTTCTTC.